The present T cell receptor (beta chain) was sequenced within a study of beta chain features in type 1 diabetes. General study points: Type 1 diabetes patients had moderately but significantly shorter TCRB CDR3s in all four CD4+ subsets.

Investigators reverse transcribed all isolated RNA, so they sequenced expressed TCRB transcripts. The repertoire was sequenced with immunoSEQ multiplex PCR; TCRdb's copy has only in-frame clones and lacks some. The profile shows about 340,000 clones, about 14% of them singletons. Regarding this clone: Its antigen is as yet unknown.

Germline lookup yields CDR1 LNHDA and CDR2 SQIVND (reference sequence). V was cut by 5 bases and J by 4 bases, with 5 bases left in between. CDR3 length: 12 residues. This TCR derives from a woman younger than 35 with type 1 diabetes. The J gene is TRBJ1-4, the V gene TRBV19; D gene ambiguous. The specimen sequenced was naive CD4+ T cells from blood. The CDR3 region has the DNA TGTGCCAGTAGTCCGGGTAATGAAAAACTGTTTTTT. This translates into CASSPGNEKLFF.